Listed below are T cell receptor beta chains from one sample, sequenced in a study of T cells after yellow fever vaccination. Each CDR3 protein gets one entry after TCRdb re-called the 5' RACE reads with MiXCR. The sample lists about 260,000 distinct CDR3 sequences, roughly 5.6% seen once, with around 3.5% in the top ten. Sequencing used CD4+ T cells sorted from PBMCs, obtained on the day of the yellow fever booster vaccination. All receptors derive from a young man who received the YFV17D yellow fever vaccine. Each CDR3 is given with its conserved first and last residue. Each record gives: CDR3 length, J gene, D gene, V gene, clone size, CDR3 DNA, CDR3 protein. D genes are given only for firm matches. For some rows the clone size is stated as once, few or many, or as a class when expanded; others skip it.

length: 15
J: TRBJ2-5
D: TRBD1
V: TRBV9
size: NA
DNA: TGTGCCAGCAGCGTGACAGGGGCTAGGGCGGAGACCCAGTACTTC
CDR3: CASSVTGARAETQYF

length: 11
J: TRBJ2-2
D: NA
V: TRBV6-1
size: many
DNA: TGTGCCAGCACTAACCGCGGGGAGCTGTTTTTT
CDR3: CASTNRGELFF

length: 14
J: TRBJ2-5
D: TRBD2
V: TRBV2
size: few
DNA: TGTGCCAGCAGGAGGACTAGTTCGGGGGAGACCCAGTACTTC
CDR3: CASRRTSSGETQYF

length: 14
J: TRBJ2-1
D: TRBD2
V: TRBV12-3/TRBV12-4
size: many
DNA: TGTGCCAGCAGCTCGGGGGGGGCCTCCCATGAGCAGTTCTTC
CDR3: CASSSGGASHEQFF

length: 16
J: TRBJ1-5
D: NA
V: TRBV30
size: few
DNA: TGTGCCTGGAGCCCGGCTGGGGCAGGGGTTGGTCAGCCCCAGCATTTT
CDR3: CAWSPAGAGVGQPQHF

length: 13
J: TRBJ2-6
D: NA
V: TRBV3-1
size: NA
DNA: TGTGCCAGCAGCCAAGCGGGGTCCAACGTCCTGACTTTC
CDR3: CASSQAGSNVLTF

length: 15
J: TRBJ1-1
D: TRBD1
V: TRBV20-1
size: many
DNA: TGCAGTGCTAGGCGTCTAGGACAGGGGGCCACTGAAGCTTTCTTT
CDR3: CSARRLGQGATEAFF

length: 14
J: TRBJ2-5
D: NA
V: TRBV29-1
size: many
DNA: TGCAGCGTTCCTGAAGGGCTAGCAAGGGTGACCCAGTACTTC
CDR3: CSVPEGLARVTQYF

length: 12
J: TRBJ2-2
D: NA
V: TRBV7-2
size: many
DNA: TGTGCCAGCAACAAAATGGGCGGGGAGCTGTTTTTT
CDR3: CASNKMGGELFF

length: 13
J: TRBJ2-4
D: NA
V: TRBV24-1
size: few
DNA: TGTGCCACCAGCCCGGTCGGGGTGGACATTCAGTACTTC
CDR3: CATSPVGVDIQYF

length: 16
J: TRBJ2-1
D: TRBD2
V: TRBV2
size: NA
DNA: TGTGCCAGCAGTGAAGTGGGACTAGCGGCTTACAATGAGCAGTTCTTC
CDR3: CASSEVGLAAYNEQFF

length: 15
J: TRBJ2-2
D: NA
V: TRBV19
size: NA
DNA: TGTGCCAGTAGCCCTTCCTGGGTGAACACCGGGGAGCTGTTTTTT
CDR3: CASSPSWVNTGELFF

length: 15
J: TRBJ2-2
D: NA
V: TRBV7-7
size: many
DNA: TGTGCCAGCAGCTTAAGAGGGGGGTACACCGGGGAGCTGTTTTTT
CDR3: CASSLRGGYTGELFF

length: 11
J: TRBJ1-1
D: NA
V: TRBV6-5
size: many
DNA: TGTGCCAGCAGCTACCACACTGAAGCTTTCTTT
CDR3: CASSYHTEAFF

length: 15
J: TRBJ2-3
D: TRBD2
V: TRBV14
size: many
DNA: TGTGCCAGCAGCCCGAGCGGGGGGCACACAGATACGCAGTATTTT
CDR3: CASSPSGGHTDTQYF

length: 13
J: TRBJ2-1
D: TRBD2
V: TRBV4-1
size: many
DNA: TGCGCCAGCAACCGGGGGGGCTACAATGAGCAGTTCTTC
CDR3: CASNRGGYNEQFF

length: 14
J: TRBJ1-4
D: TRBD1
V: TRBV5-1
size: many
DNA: TGCGCCAGCAGCCGCAGACAGGGACAAGAAAAACTGTTTTTT
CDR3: CASSRRQGQEKLFF

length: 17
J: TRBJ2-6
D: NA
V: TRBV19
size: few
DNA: TGTGCCAGCCAGTTACGGCCTACCGTCTCTGGGGCCAACGTCCTGACTTTC
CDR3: CASQLRPTVSGANVLTF

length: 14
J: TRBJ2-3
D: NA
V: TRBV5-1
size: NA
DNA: TGCGCCAGCAGCTTGAGAGAAAGTACAGATACGCAGTATTTT
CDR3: CASSLRESTDTQYF

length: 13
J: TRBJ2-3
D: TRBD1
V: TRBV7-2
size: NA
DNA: TGTGCCAGCACTAGGACAGGGTTCGGTACGCAGTATTTT
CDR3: CASTRTGFGTQYF

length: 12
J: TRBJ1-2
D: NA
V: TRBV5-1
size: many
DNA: TGCGCCAGCAGCCCAGGGGAGGATGGCTACACCTTC
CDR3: CASSPGEDGYTF

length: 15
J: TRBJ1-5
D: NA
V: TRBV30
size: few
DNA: TGTGCCTGGAGCCCCGGGACATCGATCCTTCAGCCCCAGCATTTT
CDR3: CAWSPGTSILQPQHF

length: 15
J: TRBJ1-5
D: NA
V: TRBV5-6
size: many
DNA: TGTGCCAGCAGCTTCTTGGCCAGCAGCAATCAGCCCCAGCATTTT
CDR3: CASSFLASSNQPQHF

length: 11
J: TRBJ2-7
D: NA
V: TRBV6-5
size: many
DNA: TGTGCCAGCAGGGGCAACTACGAGCAGTACTTC
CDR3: CASRGNYEQYF

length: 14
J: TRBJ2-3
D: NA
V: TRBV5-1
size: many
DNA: TGCGCCAGCAGCTTGACGGGGGCTCGCGATACGCAGTATTTT
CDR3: CASSLTGARDTQYF

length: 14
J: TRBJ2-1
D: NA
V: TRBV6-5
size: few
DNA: TGTGCCAGCGGCCGGGACAACTCCTACAATGAGCAGTTCTTC
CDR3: CASGRDNSYNEQFF

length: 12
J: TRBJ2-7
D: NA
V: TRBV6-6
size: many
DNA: TGTGCCAGCAGTTACGCCGCTGGCGAGCAGTACTTC
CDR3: CASSYAAGEQYF

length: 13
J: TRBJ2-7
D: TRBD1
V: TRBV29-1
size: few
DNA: TGCAGCGTGAGACGAGGGACAGAATACGAGCAGTACTTC
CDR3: CSVRRGTEYEQYF

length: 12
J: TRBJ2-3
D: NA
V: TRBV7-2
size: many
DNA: TGTGCCAGCAGCCAGTTTACAGATACGCAGTATTTT
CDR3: CASSQFTDTQYF

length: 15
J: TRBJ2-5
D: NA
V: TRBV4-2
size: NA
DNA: TGTGCCAGCAGCCAAGTAAAGTTGATGCAAGAGACCCAGTACTTC
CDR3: CASSQVKLMQETQYF

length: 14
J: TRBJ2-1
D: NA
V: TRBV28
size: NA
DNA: TGTGCCAGCGACGGCCAGAGCTCCTACAATGAGCAGTTCTTC
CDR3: CASDGQSSYNEQFF

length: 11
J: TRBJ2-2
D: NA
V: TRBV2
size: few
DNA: TGTGCCAGCAAATATTCCGGGGAGCTGTTTTTT
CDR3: CASKYSGELFF

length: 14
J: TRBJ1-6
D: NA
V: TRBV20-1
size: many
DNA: TGCAGTGCTCTCCACGGGGGGTATAATTCACCCCTCCACTTT
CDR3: CSALHGGYNSPLHF

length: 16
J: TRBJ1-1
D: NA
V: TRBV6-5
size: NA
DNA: TGTGCCAGCAGATTTACAGGGAGGGCCCCTGGCACTGAAGCTTTCTTT
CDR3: CASRFTGRAPGTEAFF

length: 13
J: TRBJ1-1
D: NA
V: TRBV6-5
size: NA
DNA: TGTGCCAGCAGTACAGCGAGGGGAACTGAAGCTTTCTTT
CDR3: CASSTARGTEAFF

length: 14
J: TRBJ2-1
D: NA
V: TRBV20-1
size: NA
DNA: TGCAGTGCCCCTATACCGGGACTGAGGAATGAGCAGTTCTTC
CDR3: CSAPIPGLRNEQFF

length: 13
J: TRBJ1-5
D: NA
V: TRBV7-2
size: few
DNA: TGTGCCAGCAGCCGGTTCCGGGACACCCCCCAGCATTTT
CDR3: CASSRFRDTPQHF

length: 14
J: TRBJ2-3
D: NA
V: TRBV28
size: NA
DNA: TGTGCCAGCAGTCCGCCGGTCCAACGCGATACGCAGTATTTT
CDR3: CASSPPVQRDTQYF

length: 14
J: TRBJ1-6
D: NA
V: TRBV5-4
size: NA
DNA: TGTGCCAGCAGCTTGCGGGGCGCAGGTTCACCCCTCCACTTT
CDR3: CASSLRGAGSPLHF

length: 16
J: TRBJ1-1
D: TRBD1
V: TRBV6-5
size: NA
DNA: TGTGACAGCAGTTACCTAGGGACAGGGAGGAACACTGAAGCTTTCTTT
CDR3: CDSSYLGTGRNTEAFF

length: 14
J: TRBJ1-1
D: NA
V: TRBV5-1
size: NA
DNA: TGCGCCAGCACCGGCCAGGGCGCGGGCACTGAAGCTTTCTTT
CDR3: CASTGQGAGTEAFF

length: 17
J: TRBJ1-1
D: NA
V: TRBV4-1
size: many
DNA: TGCGCCAGCAGCCAAGATCTCGGTACCAGGGCTATGATAGGAGCTTTCTTT
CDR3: CASSQDLGTRAMIGAFF

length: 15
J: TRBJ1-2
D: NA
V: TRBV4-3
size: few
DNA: TGCGCCAGCAGCCAAGTGCCAGGTGCTAACTATGGCTACACCTTC
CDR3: CASSQVPGANYGYTF

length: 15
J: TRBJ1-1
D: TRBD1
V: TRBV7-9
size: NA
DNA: TGTGCCAGCAGCGCCAGGGGGTCGTTCGGCACTGAAGCTTTCTTT
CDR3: CASSARGSFGTEAFF

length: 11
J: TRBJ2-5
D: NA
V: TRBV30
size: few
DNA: TGTGCCTGGGGGCTCCCGGAGACCCAGTACTTC
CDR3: CAWGLPETQYF

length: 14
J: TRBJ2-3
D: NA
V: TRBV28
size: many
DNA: TGTGCCAGCAGTTTGCCCCCCGGGATAGATACGCAGTATTTT
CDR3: CASSLPPGIDTQYF

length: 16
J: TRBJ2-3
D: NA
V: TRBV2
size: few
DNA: TGTGCCAGCAGCCCCCTGGGTGTAGCTACGACAGATACGCAGTATTTT
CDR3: CASSPLGVATTDTQYF

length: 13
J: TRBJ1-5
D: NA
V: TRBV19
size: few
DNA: TGTGCCAGTAGTACCGGGAGGTCCCAGCCCCAGCATTTT
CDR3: CASSTGRSQPQHF

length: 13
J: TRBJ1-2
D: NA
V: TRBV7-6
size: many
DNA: TGTGCCAGCAGCCCCTTTAAAGGGGATGGCTACACCTTC
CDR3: CASSPFKGDGYTF

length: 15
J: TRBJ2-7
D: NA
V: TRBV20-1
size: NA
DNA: TGCAGTGCTAGAGATTACGGGGTGGATTTAAACGAGCAGTACTTC
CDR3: CSARDYGVDLNEQYF

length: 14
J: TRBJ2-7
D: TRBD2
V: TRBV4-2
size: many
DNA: TGTGCCAGCAGCCAAGGTGGGGGGGGCTACGAGCAGTACTTC
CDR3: CASSQGGGGYEQYF

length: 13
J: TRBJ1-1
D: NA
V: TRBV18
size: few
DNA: TGTGCCAGCTCACCACGTTCTCCCACTGAAGCTTTCTTT
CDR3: CASSPRSPTEAFF

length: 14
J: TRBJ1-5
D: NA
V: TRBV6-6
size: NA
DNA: TGTGCCAGCAGTTACGGGGACTCTGATCAGCCCCAGCATTTT
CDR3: CASSYGDSDQPQHF

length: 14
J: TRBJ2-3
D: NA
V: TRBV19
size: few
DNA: TGTGCCAGTAGTATAACGGGCACGACAGATACGCAGTATTTT
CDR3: CASSITGTTDTQYF

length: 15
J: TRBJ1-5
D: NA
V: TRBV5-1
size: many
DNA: TGCGCCAGCAGCTTGGAGCCGGGATTTTGGCAGCCCCAGCATTTT
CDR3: CASSLEPGFWQPQHF

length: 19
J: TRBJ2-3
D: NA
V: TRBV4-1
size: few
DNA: TGCGCCAGCAGCCAAGGGTACACCACCGCGGGTGCACGCACAGATACGCAGTATTTT
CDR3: CASSQGYTTAGARTDTQYF

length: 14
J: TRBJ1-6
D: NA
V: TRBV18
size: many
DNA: TGTGCCAGCTCACCTCAGGGGAGTAGGTCACCCCTCCACTTT
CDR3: CASSPQGSRSPLHF

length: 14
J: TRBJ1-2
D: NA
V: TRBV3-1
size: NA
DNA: TGTGCCAGCAGCCAACGGGGAACCAACTATGGCTACACCTTC
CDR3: CASSQRGTNYGYTF